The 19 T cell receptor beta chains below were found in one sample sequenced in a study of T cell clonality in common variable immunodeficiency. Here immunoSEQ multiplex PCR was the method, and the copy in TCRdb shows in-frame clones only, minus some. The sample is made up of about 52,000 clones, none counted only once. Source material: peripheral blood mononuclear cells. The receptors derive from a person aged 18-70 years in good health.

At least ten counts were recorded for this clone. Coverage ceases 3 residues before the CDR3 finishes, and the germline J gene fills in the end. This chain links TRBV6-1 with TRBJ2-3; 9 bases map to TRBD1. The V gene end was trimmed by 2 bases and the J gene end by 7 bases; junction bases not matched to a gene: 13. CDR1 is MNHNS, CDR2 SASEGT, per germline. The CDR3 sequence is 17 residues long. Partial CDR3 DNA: TGTGCCAGCAGTGAATTCCGTGGGACAGGGTACCCATATACG. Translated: CASSEFRGTGYPYT. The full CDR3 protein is CASSEFRGTGYPYTQYF.

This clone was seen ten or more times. CDR3 residues: CASSLGASGTPDTQYF. Incomplete CDR3 DNA: TGTGCCAGCAGCTTGGGCGCTAGCGGGACCCCAGATACG. The V gene is TRBV7-3, the J gene TRBJ2-3, with 9 nucleotides matching TRBD2. The read stops 3 residues short of the end of the CDR3; the missing end is completed from the germline J gene. Germline V gene lookup returns CDR1 SGHTA and CDR2 FQGTGA. The CDR3 totals 16 residues. After removal of 3 bases from V and 4 bases from J, the junction contained 8 bases not matched to a gene.

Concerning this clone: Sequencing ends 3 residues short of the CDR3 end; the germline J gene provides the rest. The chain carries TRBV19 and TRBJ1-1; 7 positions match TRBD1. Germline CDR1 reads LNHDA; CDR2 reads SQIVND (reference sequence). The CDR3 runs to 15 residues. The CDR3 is CASSMGTENPMEAFF. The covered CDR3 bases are TGTGCCAGTAGTATGGGGACAGAGAACCCGATGGAA.

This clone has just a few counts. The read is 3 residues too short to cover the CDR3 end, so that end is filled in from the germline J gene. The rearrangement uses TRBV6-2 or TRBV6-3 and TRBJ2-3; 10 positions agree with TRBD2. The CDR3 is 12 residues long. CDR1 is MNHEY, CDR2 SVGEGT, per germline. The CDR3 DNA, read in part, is TGTGCCAGCAAAGCGGGAGGGGAGACG. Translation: CASKAGGET. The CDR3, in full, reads CASKAGGETQYF.

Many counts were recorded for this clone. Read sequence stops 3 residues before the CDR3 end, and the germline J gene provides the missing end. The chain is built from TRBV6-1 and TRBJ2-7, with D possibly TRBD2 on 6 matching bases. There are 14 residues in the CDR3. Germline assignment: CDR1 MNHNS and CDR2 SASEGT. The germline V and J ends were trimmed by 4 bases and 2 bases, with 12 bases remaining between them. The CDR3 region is CASSVFGGTYEQYF. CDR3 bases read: TGTGCCAGCAGTGTGTTCGGGGGTACCTACGAG.

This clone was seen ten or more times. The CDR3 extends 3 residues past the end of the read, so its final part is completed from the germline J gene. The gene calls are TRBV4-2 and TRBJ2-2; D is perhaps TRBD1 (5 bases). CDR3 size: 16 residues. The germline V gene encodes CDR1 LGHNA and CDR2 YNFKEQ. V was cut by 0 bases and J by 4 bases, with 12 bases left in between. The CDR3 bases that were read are TGTGCCAGCAGCCAAGATCTGACAGTCTCCACCGGGGAG. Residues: CASSQDLTVSTGE. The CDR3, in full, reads CASSQDLTVSTGELFF.

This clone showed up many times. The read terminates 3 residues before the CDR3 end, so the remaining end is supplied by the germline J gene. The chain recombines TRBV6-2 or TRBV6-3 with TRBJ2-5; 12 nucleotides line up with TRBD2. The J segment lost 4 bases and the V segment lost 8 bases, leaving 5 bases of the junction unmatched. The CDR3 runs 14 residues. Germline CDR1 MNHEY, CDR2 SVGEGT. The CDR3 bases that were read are TGTGCCAGCGGGGGGGGACTAGCGGGAGAGACC. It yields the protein CASGGGLAGET. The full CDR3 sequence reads CASGGGLAGETQYF.

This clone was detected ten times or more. The sequenced CDR3 bases are TGTGCCAGCCTCATGCTGCGGTCCTCCTACGAG. Amino acid sequence: CASLMLRSSYE. The entire CDR3 protein reads CASLMLRSSYEQYF. This chain joins TRBV7-2 and TRBJ2-7, with D unclear. The CDR3 extends 3 residues past the end of the read, so its final part is completed from the germline J gene. Germline assignment: CDR1 SGHTA and CDR2 FQGNSA. CDR3 size: 14 residues. Trimming shortened V by 8 bases and J by 0 bases, and 14 bases separated the two germline ends.

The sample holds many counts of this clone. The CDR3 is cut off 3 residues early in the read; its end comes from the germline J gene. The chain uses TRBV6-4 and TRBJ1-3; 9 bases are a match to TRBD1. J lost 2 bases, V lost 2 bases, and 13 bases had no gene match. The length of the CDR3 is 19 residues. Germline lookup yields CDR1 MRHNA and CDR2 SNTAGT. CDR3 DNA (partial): TGTGCCAGCAGTGACCCCTTCCCCGGGACAGGGAGAACTGGAAACACC. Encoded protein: CASSDPFPGTGRTGNT. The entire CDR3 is CASSDPFPGTGRTGNTIYF.

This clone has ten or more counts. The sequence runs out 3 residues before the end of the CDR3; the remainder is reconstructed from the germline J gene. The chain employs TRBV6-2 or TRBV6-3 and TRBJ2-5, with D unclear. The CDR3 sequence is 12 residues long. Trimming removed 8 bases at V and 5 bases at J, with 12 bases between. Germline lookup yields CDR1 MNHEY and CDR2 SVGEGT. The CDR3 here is CASRLTTETQYF. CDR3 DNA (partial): TGTGCCAGCCGACTTACTACGGAGACC.

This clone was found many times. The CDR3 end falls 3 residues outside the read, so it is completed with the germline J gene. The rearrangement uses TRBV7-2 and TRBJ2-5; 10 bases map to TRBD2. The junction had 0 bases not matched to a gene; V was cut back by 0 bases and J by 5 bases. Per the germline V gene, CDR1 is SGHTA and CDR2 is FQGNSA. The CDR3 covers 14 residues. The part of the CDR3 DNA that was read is TGTGCCAGCAGCTTAGCGGGACTAGCGGAGACC. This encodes CASSLAGLAET. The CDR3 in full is CASSLAGLAETQYF.

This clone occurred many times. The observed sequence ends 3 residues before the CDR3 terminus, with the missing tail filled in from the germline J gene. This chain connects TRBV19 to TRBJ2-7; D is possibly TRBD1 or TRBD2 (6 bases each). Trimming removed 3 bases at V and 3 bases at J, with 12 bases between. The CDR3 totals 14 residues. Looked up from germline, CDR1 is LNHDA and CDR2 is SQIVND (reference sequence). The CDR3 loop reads CASSMAEGDYEQYF. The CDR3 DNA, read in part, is TGTGCCAGTAGTATGGCGGAGGGGGACTACGAG.

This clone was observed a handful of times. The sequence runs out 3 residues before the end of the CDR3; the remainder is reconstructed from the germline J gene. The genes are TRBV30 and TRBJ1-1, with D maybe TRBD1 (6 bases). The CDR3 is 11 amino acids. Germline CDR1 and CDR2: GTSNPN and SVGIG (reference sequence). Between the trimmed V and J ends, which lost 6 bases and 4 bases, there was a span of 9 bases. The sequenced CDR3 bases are TGTGCCTGTAGGGGGGGCACTGAA. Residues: CACRGGTE. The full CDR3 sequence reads CACRGGTEAFF.

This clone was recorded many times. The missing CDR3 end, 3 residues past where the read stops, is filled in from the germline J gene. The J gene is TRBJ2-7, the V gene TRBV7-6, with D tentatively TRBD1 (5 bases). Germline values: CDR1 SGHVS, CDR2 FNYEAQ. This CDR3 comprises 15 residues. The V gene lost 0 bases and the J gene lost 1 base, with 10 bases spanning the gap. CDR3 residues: CASSLAPTASYEQYF. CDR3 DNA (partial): TGTGCCAGCAGCTTAGCACCGACAGCTTCCTACGAG.

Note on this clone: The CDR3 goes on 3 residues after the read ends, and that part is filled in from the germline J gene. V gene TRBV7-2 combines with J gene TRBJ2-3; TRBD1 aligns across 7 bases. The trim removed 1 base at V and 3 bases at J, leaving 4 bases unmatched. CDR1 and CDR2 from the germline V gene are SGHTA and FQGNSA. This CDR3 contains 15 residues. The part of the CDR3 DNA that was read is TGTGCCAGCAGCTTAGGCAGGGGGTGGACAGATACG. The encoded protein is CASSLGRGWTDT. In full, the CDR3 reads CASSLGRGWTDTQYF.

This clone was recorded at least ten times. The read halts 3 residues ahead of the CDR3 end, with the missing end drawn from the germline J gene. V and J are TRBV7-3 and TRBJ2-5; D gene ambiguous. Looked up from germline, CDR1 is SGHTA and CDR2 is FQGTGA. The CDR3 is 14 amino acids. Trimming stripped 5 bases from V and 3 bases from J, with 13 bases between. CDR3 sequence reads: CASSRTAAEETQYF. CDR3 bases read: TGTGCCAGCAGCCGTACAGCTGCAGAAGAGACC.

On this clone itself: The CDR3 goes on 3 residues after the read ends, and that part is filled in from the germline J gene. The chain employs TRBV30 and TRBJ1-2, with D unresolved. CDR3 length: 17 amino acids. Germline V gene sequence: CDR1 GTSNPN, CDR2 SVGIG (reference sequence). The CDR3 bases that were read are TGTGCCTGGAGGGGGTATAGCGGGAGGAGGAGCACAGATACC. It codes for CAWRGYSGRRSTDT. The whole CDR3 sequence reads CAWRGYSGRRSTDTYTF.

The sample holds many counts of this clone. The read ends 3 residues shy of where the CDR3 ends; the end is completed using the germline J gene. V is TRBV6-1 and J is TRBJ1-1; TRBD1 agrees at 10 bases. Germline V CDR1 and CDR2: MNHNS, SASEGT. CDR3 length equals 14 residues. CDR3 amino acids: CASSASRDRGEAFF. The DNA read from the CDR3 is TGTGCCAGCAGTGCAAGTCGGGACAGGGGAGAA.

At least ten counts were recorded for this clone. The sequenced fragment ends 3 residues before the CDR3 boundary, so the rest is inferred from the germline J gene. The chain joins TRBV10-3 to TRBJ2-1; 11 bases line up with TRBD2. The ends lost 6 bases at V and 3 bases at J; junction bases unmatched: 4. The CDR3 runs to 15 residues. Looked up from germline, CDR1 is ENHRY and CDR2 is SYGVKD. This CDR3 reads CAIRTGTSGYNEQFF. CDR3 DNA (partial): TGTGCCATCAGGACCGGGACTAGCGGCTACAATGAG.